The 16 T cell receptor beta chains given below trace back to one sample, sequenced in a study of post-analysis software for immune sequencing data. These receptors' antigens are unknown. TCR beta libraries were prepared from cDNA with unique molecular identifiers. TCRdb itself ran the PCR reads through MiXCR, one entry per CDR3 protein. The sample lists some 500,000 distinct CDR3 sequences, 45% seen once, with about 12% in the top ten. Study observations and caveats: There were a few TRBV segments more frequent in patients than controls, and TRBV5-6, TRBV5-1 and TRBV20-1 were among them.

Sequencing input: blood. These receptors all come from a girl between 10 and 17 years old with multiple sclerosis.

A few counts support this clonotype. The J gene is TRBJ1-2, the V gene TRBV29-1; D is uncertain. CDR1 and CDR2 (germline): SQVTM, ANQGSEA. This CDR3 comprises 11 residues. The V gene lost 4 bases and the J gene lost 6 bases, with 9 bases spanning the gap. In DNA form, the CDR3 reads TGCAGCGTTGGGCACAGAGATGGCTACACCTTC. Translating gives CSVGHRDGYTF.

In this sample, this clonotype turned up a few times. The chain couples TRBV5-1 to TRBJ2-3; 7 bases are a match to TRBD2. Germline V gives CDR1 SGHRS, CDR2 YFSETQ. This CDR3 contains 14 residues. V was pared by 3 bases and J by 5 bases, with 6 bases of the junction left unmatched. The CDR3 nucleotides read TGCGCCAGCAGCTGGGAGGGCCGCGGAGATACGCAGTATTTT. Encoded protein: CASSWEGRGDTQYF.

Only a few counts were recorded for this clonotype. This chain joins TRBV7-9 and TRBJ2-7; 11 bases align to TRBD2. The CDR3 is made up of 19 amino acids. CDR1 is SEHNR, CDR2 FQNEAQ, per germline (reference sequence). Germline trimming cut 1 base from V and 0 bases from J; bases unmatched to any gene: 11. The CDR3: CASSLGDRTSGYISYEQYF. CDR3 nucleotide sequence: TGTGCCAGCAGCTTAGGGGATCGGACTAGCGGGTACATCTCCTACGAGCAGTACTTC.

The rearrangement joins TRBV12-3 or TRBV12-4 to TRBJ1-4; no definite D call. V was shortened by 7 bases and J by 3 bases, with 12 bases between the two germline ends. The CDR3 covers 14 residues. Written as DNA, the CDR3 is TGTGCCAGCAAGGATCCGGCAGCTAATGAAAAACTGTTTTTT. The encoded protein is CASKDPAANEKLFF.

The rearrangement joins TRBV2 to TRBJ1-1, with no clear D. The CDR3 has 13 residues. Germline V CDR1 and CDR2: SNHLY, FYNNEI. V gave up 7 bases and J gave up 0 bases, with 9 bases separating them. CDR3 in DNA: TGTGCCAGCAATGCCCTCATGAACACTGAAGCTTTCTTT. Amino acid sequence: CASNALMNTEAFF.

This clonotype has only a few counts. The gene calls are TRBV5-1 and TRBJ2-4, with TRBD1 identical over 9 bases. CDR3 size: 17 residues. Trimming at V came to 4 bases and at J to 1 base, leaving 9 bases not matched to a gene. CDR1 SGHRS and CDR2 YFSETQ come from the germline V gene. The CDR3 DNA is TGCGCCAGCAGCCCGGGGGACAGGGAATTGGCCAAAAACATTCAGTACTTC. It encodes CASSPGDRELAKNIQYF.

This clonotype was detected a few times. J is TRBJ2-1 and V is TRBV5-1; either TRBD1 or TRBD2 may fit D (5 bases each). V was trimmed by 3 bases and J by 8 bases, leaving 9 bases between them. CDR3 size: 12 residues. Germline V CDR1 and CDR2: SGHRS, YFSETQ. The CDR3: CASSSGRYEQFF. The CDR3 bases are TGCGCCAGCAGCTCGGGGCGATATGAGCAGTTCTTC.

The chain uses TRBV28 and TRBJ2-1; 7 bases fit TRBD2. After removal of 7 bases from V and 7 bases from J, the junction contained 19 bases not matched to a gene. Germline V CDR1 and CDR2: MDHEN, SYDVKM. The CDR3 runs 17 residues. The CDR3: CASTSTWMGGVLNEQFF. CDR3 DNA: TGTGCCAGCACCTCCACTTGGATGGGGGGGGTATTGAATGAGCAGTTCTTC.

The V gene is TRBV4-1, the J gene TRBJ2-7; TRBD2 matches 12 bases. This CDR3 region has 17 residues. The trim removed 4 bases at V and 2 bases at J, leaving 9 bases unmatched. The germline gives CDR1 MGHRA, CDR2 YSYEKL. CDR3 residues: CASSPMGTSGRPYEQYF. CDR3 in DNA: TGCGCCAGCAGCCCCATGGGAACTAGCGGGAGGCCCTACGAGCAGTACTTC.

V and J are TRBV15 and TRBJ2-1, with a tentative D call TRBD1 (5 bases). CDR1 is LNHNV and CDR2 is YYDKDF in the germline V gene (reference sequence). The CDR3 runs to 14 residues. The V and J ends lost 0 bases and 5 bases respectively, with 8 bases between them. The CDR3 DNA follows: TGTGCCACCAGCAGAGACAGGGCGGACAATGAGCAGTTCTTC. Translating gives CATSRDRADNEQFF.

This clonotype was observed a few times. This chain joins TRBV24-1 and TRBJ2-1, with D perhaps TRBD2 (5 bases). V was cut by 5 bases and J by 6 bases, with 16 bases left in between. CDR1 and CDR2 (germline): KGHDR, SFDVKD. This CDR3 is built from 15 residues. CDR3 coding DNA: TGTGCCACCAGTGGAAGGACTGAATTGGGCAATGAGCAGTTCTTC. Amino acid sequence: CATSGRTELGNEQFF.

The CDR3 DNA is TGTGCCAGCAGTTACATTAGGGTGGCAGAGACCCAGTACTTC. It codes for CASSYIRVAETQYF. This chain connects TRBV6-2 or TRBV6-3 to TRBJ2-5; D is unclear. Germline values: CDR1 MNHEY, CDR2 SVGEGT. V lost 2 bases and J lost 4, with 11 bases in between. CDR3 size: 14 residues.

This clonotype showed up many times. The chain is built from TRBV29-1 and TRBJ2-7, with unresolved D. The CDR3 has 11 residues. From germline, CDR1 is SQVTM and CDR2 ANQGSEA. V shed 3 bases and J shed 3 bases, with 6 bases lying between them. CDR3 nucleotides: TGCAGCGTTGAGGGGAACTACGAGCAGTACTTC. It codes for CSVEGNYEQYF.

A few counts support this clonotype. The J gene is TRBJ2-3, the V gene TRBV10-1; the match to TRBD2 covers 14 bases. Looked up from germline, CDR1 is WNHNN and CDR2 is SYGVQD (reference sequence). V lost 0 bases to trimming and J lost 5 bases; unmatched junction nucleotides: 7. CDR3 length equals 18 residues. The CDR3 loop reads CASSESWGLAGDRDTQYF. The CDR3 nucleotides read TGCGCCAGCAGTGAGTCGTGGGGACTAGCGGGAGACAGAGATACGCAGTATTTT.

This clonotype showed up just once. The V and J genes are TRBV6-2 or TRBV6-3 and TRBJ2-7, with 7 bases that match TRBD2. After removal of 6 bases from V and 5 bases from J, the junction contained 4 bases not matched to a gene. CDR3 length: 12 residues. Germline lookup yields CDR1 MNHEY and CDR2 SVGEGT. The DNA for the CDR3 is TGTGCCAGCAGGCTGGGGGGGAACGAGCAGTACTTC. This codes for CASRLGGNEQYF.

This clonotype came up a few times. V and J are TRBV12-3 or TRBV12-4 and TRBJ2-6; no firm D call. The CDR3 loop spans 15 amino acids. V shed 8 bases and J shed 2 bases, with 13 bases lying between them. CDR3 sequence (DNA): TGTGCCAGCGGTCTATACGGAGCTGGGGCCAACGTCCTGACTTTC. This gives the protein CASGLYGAGANVLTF.